The next 23 T cell receptor beta chains were all read from a single sample in a study of OX40 agonist ivuxolimab in advanced cancers. The library came from the immunoSEQ multiplex PCR assay. In TCRdb, the immuneACCESS table is reduced to in-frame sequences with V and J assigned. These tables do not hold every clone; where another copy was compared, an unresolved V gene accounts for under half, and the others remain unexplained. The sample contains approximately 66,000 clones, over 80% of them found a single time. The leading ten clones occupy roughly 3.4% of the sample. The specimen was CD4+ or CD8+ T cells sorted from blood, collected in a trial of the OX40 agonist ivuxolimab. The origin of the receptors is an adult with an advanced solid tumor such as melanoma, head and neck, liver or kidney cancer.

V is TRBV6-1 and J is TRBJ2-7; D might be TRBD1 or TRBD2, each matching 6 bases. Germline assignment: CDR1 MNHNS and CDR2 SASEGT. Trimming removed 6 bases from V and 3 bases from J, with 18 bases in between. CDR3 size: 15 residues. As DNA, the CDR3 is TGTGCCAGCAGCCCCTGGGGGGCAAGGGACTACGAGCAGTACTTC. This codes for CASSPWGARDYEQYF.

V and J are TRBV2 and TRBJ2-1; D unclear. From germline, CDR1 is SNHLY and CDR2 FYNNEI. CDR3 length: 11 amino acids. Between the trimmed V and J ends, which lost 4 bases and 15 bases, there was a span of 13 bases. The CDR3 region has the DNA TGTGCCAGCAGTGGACCCCGAATGTGGTTCTTC. It is translated as CASSGPRMWFF.

A single count supports this clone. V is TRBV28 and J is TRBJ1-1; D uncertain. The germline V gene has CDR1 MDHEN and CDR2 SYDVKM. V lost 5 bases and J 7 bases, leaving 14 bases between the germline ends. The CDR3 is 13 amino acids. The CDR3 nucleotides read TGTGCCAGCAGTGCAAAGGCCGTCGGTGAAGCTTTCTTT. Translated: CASSAKAVGEAFF.

This chain connects TRBV7-2 to TRBJ2-7; possibly TRBD1 for D (6 bases). The V and J ends lost 2 bases and 12 bases respectively, with 17 bases between them. This CDR3 contains 13 residues. Germline V gene data show CDR1 as SGHTA and CDR2 as FQGNSA. The CDR3 DNA sequence: TGTGCCAGCAGCTTAAGCACAGGGACCGCAGGGTACTTC. This translates into CASSLSTGTAGYF. Full variable domain (rest looked up from reference TRBV7-2 and TRBJ2-7): GAGVSQSPSNKVTEKGKDVELRCDPISGHTALYWYRQSLGQGLEFLIYFQGNSAPDKSGLPSDRFSAERTGGSVSTLTIQRTQQEDSAVYLCASSLSTGTAGYFGPGTRLTVT.

The gene calls are TRBV15 and TRBJ1-4; D uncertain. The CDR3 is 15 residues long. V dropped 0 bases and J dropped 8 bases, with 13 bases sitting between them. Germline V gene lookup returns CDR1 LNHNV and CDR2 YYDKDF (reference sequence). DNA of the CDR3: TGTGCCACCAGCAGAGATCCACTTCTTAGCGAAAAACTGTTTTTT. It codes for CATSRDPLLSEKLFF.

This clone was seen more than once but under ten times. This chain uses TRBV5-4 with TRBJ2-7; no reliable D call. The germline V gene has CDR1 SGHNT and CDR2 YYREEE (reference sequence). This CDR3 region has 13 residues. The V gene lost 0 bases and the J gene lost 7 bases, with 11 bases spanning the gap. CDR3 bases: TGTGCCAGCAGCTTGGTGGAGAAACGGGAGCAGTACTTC. The encoded protein is CASSLVEKREQYF.

This chain connects TRBV5-1 to TRBJ1-5; 10 nucleotides match TRBD1. CDR1 and CDR2 (germline): SGHRS, YFSETQ. There are 16 residues in the CDR3. Trimming removed 0 bases from V and 6 bases from J; junction bases left unmatched: 6. CDR3 DNA: TGCGCCAGCAGCTTGGACGGACAGGGGGGCGGTCAGCCCCAGCATTTT. Its protein is CASSLDGQGGGQPQHF. Complete variable domain (other parts from reference TRBV5-1 and TRBJ1-5): KAGVTQTPRYLIKTRGQQVTLSCSPISGHRSVSWYQQTPGQGLQFLFEYFSETQRNKGNFPGRFSGRQFSNSRSEMNVSTLELGDSALYLCASSLDGQGGGQPQHFGDGTRLSIL.

This clone was detected only once. V and J are TRBV21-1 and TRBJ1-1; the DNA was not compared with TRBD1, the D call given in the table. TRBV21-1 is classified as a pseudogene. The CDR3 spans 16 residues. The CDR3: CASTVIPGGQNTEAFF. The CDR3 nucleotides read TGTGCCAGCACCGTAATTCCAGGGGGCCAGAACACTGAAGCTTTCTTT.

The V gene is TRBV29-1, the J gene TRBJ2-3; 10 bases are a match to TRBD2. The J segment lost 2 bases and the V segment lost 7 bases, leaving 12 bases of the junction unmatched. CDR1 is SQVTM, CDR2 ANQGSEA, per germline. The CDR3 sequence is 16 residues long. CDR3 protein: CSGRLLAGASTDTQYF. CDR3 sequence (DNA): TGCAGCGGCCGTCTCCTAGCGGGGGCCTCCACAGATACGCAGTATTTT.

J is TRBJ2-5 and V is TRBV27, with 11 bases identical to TRBD1. V trimming: 6 bases; J trimming: 5 bases; junction bases outside the gene matches: 11. The CDR3 length is 16 residues. CDR1 and CDR2 from the germline V gene are MNHEY and SMNVEV (reference sequence). The CDR3 bases are TGTGCCAGCAGCCGAGGTCCGGGACAGGGGGAGGAGACCCAGTACTTC. Residues: CASSRGPGQGEETQYF.

The V and J genes are TRBV5-1 and TRBJ2-1, with 8 bases fitting TRBD2. The CDR3 consists of 17 residues. Germline V CDR1 and CDR2: SGHRS, YFSETQ. The J segment lost 8 bases and the V segment lost 0 bases, leaving 13 bases of the junction unmatched. CDR3 sequence (DNA): TGCGCCAGCAGCTTGGCCCCTCGGGGGGGGTCTGGGGATGAGCAGTTCTTC. Translation gives CASSLAPRGGSGDEQFF.

Judged by abundance, this clone is medium-sized. This chain joins TRBV27 and TRBJ1-5; the D gene is possibly TRBD1 (5 bases). V shed 10 bases and J shed 10 bases, with 23 bases lying between them. CDR3 length: 14 residues. The germline V gene has CDR1 MNHEY and CDR2 SMNVEV (reference sequence). The CDR3 sequence: CATSLGQARGPQHF. CDR3 DNA sequence: TGTGCCACTAGCTTGGGTCAGGCGAGGGGTCCCCAGCATTTT.

This clone has a handful of counts. V gene TRBV11-2 combines with J gene TRBJ1-3; tentative D call: TRBD1 (5 bases). The CDR3 consists of 16 residues. Germline assignment: CDR1 SGHAT and CDR2 FQNNGV. The V end was cut by 1 base, the J end by 0 bases, with 10 bases between. The CDR3 here is CASSLGLGGSGNTIYF. DNA for the CDR3: TGTGCCAGCAGCTTAGGATTGGGGGGCTCTGGAAACACCATATATTTT.

This clone was counted only a few times. V gene TRBV27 combines with J gene TRBJ2-7, with D maybe TRBD1 (6 bases). The V gene's germline CDR1 is MNHEY and CDR2 SMNVEV (reference sequence). CDR3 length: 11 residues. V was trimmed by 10 bases and J by 11 bases, leaving 18 bases between them. The CDR3 DNA is TGTGCCACCCAATCAGGGGCTAGGGAGTACTTC. It translates to CATQSGAREYF.

The J gene is TRBJ1-4, the V gene TRBV28; D is undetermined. The CDR3 contains 16 residues. Trimming removed 4 bases at V and 0 bases at J, with 12 bases between. Germline CDR1 and CDR2: MDHEN and SYDVKM. The CDR3 loop reads CASSSPWVATNEKLFF. The CDR3 coding sequence is TGTGCCAGCAGTTCCCCTTGGGTCGCAACTAATGAAAAACTGTTTTTT. Using reference TRBV28 and TRBJ1-4 for the parts outside the CDR3, the full variable domain is DVKVTQSSRYLVKRTGEKVFLECVQDMDHENMFWYRQDPGLGLRLIYFSYDVKMKEKGDIPEGYSVSREKKERFSLILESASTNQTSMYLCASSSPWVATNEKLFFGSGTQLSVL.

V usage is TRBV28 and J usage is TRBJ1-1, with D possibly being TRBD1 (5 bases). V lost 7 bases and J 3 bases, leaving 18 bases between the germline ends. This CDR3 spans 15 amino acids. Germline lookup yields CDR1 MDHEN and CDR2 SYDVKM. CDR3 protein: CASTNQGAGDTEAFF. CDR3 DNA: TGTGCCAGCACCAACCAGGGCGCGGGGGACACTGAAGCTTTCTTT.

The chain joins TRBV6-1 to TRBJ2-1, with D possibly TRBD1 on 5 matching bases. The CDR3 covers 15 residues. The germline gives CDR1 MNHNS, CDR2 SASEGT. V was pared by 2 bases and J by 2 bases, with 10 bases between. The DNA for the CDR3 is TGTGCCAGCAGTGAACCCAGGGCGGCCTACAATGAGCAGTTCTTC. Its protein is CASSEPRAAYNEQFF.

This sequence joins TRBV27 and TRBJ2-7; D might be TRBD1 (5 bases). Deletions cut 3 bases from V and 0 bases from J, with 9 bases between. The germline V gene encodes CDR1 MNHEY and CDR2 SMNVEV (reference sequence). The CDR3 sequence is 14 residues long. CDR3 nucleotide sequence: TGTGCCAGCAGTTTGGGGCCTCACTCCTACGAGCAGTACTTC. Translated, it gives CASSLGPHSYEQYF.

The gene calls are TRBV28 and TRBJ1-2, with D possibly matching TRBD1 (6 bases). V was pared by 6 bases and J by 10 bases, with 21 bases between. The CDR3 runs 14 residues. CDR1 is MDHEN, CDR2 SYDVKM, per germline. CDR3 loop: CASSPPGPRGDYTF. The CDR3 nucleotides are TGTGCCAGCAGCCCACCGGGACCGAGGGGGGACTACACCTTC.

The V and J genes are TRBV18 and TRBJ2-5, with TRBD2 matching 7 bases. CDR1 and CDR2 (germline): KGHSH, LQKENI. V lost 3 bases and J lost 1; bases outside the gene matches: 8. This CDR3 spans 16 amino acids. The CDR3 sequence: CASSPAGSSGQETQYF. In nucleotides, the CDR3 is TGTGCCAGCTCACCGGCAGGCTCTAGCGGCCAAGAGACCCAGTACTTC.

This clone was seen once. The chain recombines TRBV28 with TRBJ1-5, with 9 bases identical to TRBD1. The CDR3 is 15 residues long. V lost 4 bases and J lost 10; bases outside the gene matches: 11. CDR1 and CDR2 from the germline V gene are MDHEN and SYDVKM. CDR3 amino acids: CASSYRGRGRNPQHF. The CDR3 bases are TGTGCCAGCAGTTACAGGGGGCGCGGGAGGAATCCCCAGCATTTT.

This clone was recorded once. The chain couples TRBV4-2 to TRBJ1-2; 10 positions agree with TRBD1. The germline CDR1 and CDR2 sequences are LGHNA and YNFKEQ. The V segment lost 4 bases and the J segment 5 bases; nucleotides outside the gene matches: 4. The CDR3 length is 14 residues. The CDR3 reads CASSPGQGSYGYTF. CDR3 DNA: TGTGCCAGCAGCCCGGGACAGGGGAGTTATGGCTACACCTTC.

The chain combines TRBV11-1 with TRBJ2-5, with D maybe TRBD2 (5 bases). The CDR3 runs to 15 residues. V shed 2 bases and J shed 4 bases, with 14 bases lying between them. From germline, CDR1 is SGHAT and CDR2 FQDESV (reference sequence). The CDR3 DNA is TGTGCCAGCAGCTTACTTGGACTGGCCGGAGAGACCCAGTACTTC. Amino acid sequence: CASSLLGLAGETQYF.